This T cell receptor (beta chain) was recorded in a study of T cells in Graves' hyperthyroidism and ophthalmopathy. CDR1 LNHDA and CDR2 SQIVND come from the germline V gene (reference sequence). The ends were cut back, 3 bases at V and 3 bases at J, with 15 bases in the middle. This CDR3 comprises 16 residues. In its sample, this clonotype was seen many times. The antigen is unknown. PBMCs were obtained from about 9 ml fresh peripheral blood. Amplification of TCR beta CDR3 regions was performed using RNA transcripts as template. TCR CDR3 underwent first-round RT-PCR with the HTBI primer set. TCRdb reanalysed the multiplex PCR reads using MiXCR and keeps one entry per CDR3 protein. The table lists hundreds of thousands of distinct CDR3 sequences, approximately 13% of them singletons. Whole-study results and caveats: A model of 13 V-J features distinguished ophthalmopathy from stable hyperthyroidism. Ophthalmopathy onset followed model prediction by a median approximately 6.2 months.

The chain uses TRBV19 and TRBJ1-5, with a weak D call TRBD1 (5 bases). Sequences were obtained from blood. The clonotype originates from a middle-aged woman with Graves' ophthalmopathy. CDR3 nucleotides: TGTGCCAGTAGTATTGGAGTCAGGGACCTCAATCAGCCCCAGCATTTT. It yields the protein CASSIGVRDLNQPQHF.